This TCR beta chain is drawn from a study of T-cell reconstitution after alpha-beta-depleted transplantation in children. The germline gives CDR1 DFQATT, CDR2 SNEGSKA (reference sequence). V lost 2 bases, J lost 2 bases, and 6 bases lay in between. The CDR3 has 12 amino acids. TCRbeta library construction was performed incorporating unique molecular identifiers. Using its own MiXCR run on the PCR reads, TCRdb lists one record per CDR3 protein. This sample yields hundreds of thousands of distinct CDR3 sequences, of which approximately 32% are seen a single time; 2.4% belongs to the top ten. By share, this clonotype ranks as medium-sized (0.01 to 0.1%).

The source was PBMCs from the stem cell graft donor, collected from the stem cell graft. V is TRBV20-1 and J is TRBJ2-5, with no clear D. This clonotype originated in a human donor who donated a stem cell graft to a child with aplastic anemia. DNA of the CDR3: TGCAGTGCTAGACGGTCACAAGAGACCCAGTACTTC. Protein product: CSARRSQETQYF.